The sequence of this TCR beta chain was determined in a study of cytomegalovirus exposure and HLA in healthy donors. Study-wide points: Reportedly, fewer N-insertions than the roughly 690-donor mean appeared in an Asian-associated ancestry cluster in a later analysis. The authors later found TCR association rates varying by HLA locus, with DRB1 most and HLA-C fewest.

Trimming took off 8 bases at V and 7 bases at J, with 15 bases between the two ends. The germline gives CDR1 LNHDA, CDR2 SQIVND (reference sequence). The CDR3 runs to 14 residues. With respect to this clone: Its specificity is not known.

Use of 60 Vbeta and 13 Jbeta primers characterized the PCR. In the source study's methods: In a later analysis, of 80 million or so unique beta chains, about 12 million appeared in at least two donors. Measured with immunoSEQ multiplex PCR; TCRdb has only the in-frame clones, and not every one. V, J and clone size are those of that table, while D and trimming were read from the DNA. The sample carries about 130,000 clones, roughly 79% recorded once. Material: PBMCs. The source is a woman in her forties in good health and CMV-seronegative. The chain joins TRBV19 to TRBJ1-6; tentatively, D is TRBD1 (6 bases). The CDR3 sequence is CASANRDWNSPLHF. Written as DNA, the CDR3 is TGTGCCAGTGCGAACAGGGATTGGAATTCACCCCTCCACTTT.